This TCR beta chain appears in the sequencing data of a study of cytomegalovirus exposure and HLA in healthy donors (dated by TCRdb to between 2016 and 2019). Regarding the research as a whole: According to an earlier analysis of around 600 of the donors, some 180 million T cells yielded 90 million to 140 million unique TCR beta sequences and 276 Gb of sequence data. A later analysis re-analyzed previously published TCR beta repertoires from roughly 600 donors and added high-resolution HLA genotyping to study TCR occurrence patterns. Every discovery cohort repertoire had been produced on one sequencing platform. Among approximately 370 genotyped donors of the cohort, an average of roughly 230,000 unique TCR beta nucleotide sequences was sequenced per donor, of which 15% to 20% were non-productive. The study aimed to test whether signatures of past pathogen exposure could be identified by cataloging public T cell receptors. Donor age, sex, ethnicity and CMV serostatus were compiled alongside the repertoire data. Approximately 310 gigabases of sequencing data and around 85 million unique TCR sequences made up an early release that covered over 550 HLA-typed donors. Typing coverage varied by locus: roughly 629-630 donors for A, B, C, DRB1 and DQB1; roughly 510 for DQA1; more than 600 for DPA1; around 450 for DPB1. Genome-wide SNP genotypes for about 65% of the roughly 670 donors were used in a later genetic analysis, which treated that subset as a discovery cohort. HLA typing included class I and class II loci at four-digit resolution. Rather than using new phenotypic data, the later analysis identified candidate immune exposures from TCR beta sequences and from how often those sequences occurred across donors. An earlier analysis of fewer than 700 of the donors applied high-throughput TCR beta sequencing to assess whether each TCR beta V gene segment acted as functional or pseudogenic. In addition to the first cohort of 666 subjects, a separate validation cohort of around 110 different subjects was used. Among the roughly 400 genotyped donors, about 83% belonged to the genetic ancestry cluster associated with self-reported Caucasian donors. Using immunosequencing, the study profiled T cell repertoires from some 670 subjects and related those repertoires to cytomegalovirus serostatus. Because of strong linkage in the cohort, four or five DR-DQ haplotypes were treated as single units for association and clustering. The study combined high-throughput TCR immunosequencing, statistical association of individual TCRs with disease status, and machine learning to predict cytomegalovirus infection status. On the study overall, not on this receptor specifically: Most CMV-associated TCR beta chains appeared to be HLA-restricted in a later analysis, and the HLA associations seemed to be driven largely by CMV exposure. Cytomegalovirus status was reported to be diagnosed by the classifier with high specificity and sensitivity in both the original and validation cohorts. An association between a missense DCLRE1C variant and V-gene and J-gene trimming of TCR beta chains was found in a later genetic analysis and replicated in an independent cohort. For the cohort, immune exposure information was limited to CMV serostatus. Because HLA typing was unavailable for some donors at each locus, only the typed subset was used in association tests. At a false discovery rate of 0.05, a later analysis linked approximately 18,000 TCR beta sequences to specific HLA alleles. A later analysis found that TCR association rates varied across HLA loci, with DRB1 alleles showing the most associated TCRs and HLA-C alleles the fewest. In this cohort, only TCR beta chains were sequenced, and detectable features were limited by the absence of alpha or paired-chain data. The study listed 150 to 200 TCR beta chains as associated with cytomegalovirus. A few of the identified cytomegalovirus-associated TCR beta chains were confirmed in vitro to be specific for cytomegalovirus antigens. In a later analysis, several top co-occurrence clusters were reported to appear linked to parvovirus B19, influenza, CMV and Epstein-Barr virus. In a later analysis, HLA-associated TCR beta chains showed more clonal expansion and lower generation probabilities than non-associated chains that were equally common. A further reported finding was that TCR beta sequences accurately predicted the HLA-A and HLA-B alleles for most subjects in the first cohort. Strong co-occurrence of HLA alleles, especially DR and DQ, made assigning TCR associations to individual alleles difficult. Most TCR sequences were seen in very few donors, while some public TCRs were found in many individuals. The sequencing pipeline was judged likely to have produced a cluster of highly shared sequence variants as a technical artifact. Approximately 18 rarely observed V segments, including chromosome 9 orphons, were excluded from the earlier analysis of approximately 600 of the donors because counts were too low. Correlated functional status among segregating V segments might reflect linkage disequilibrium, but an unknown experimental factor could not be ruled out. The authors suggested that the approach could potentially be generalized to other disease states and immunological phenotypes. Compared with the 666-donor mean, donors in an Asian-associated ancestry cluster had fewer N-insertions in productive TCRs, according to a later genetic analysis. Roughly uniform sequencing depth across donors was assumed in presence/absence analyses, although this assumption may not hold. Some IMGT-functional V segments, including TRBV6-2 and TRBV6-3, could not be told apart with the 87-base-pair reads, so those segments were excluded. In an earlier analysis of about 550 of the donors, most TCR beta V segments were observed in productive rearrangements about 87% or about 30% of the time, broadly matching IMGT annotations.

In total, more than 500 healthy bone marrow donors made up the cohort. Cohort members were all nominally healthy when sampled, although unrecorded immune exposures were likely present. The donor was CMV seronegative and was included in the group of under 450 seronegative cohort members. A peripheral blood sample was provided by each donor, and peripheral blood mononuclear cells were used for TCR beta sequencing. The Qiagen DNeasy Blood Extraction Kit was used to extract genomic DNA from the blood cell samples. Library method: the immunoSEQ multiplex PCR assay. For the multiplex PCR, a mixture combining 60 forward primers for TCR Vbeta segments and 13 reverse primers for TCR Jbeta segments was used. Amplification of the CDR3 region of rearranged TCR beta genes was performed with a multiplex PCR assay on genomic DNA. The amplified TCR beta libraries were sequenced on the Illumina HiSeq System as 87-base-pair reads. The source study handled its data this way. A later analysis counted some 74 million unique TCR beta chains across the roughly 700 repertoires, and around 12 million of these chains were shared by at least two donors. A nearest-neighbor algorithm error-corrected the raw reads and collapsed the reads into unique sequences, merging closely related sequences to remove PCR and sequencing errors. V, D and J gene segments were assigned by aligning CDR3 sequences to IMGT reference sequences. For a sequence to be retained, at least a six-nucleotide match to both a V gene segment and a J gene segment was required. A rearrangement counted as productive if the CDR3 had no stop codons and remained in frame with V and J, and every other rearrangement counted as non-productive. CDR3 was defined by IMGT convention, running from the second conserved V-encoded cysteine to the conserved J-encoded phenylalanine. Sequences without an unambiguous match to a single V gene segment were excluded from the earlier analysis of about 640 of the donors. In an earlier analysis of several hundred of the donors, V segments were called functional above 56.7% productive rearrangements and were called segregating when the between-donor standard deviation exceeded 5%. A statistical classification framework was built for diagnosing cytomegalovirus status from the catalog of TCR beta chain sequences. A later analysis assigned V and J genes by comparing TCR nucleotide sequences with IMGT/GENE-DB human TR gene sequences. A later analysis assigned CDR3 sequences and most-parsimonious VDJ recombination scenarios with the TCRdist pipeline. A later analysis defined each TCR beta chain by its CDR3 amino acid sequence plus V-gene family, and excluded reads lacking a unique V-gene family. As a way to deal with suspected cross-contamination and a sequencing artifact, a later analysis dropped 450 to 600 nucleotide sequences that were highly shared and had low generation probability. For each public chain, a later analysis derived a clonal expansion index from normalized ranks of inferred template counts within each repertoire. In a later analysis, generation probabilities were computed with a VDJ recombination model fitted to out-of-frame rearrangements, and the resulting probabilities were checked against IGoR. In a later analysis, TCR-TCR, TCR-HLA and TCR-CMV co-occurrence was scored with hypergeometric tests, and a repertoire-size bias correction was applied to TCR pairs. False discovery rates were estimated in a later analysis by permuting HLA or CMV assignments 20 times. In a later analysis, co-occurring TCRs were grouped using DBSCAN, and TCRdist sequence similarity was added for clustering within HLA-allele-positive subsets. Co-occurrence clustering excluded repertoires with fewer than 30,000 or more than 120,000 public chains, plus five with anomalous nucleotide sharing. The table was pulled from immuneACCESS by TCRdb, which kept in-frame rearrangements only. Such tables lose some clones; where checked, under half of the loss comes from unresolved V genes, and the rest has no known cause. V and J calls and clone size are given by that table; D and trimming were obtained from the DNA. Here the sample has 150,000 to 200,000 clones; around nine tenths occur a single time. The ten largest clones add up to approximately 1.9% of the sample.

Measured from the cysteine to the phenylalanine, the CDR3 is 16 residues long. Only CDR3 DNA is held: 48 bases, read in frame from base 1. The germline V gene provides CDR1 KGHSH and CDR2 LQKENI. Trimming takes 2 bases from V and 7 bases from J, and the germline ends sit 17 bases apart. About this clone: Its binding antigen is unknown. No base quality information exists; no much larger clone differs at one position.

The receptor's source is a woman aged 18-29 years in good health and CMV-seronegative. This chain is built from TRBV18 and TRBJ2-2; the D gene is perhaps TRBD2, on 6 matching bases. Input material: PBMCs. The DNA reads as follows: TGTGCCAGCTCACCAAGGACCACGGGAGTTTACGGGGAGCTGTTTTTT. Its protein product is CASSPRTTGVYGELFF.